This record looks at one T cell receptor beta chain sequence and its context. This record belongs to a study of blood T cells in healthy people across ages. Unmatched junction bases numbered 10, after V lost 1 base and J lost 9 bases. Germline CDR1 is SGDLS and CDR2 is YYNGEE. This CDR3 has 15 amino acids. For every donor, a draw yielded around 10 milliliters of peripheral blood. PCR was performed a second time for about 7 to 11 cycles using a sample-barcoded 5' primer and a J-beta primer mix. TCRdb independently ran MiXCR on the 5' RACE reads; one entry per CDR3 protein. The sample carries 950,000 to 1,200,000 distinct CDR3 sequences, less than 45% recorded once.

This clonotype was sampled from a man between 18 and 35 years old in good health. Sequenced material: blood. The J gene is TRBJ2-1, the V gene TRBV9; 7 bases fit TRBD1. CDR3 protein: CASSVRLRDSSEQFF. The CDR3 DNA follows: TGTGCCAGCAGCGTACGGCTCCGGGACAGTTCTGAGCAGTTCTTC.